Below are 31 T cell receptor beta chains sequenced from a single sample in a study of cytomegalovirus exposure and HLA in healthy donors. Amplification used 60 Vbeta primers and 13 Jbeta primers. Sequenced by immunoSEQ multiplex PCR; TCRdb stores in-frame clones only, minus some. The data show 100,000 to 150,000 clones, with 17% seen just once and 2.5% to 3% held by the top ten. Sequencing input: PBMCs. The receptors were gathered from a female donor in good health and CMV-seropositive.

The chain links TRBV5-1 to TRBJ2-5, with 8 nucleotides matching TRBD1. Germline V gene lookup returns CDR1 SGHRS and CDR2 YFSETQ. J lost 5 bases, V lost 4 bases, and 7 bases had no gene match. CDR3 length: 14 residues. The CDR3 region has the DNA TGCGCCAGCAGCCCACAGGGGGATCGGGAGACCCAGTACTTC. Translation: CASSPQGDRETQYF.

The gene calls are TRBV9 and TRBJ1-1; D may be TRBD1 (5 bases). Trimming pared 4 bases from V and 6 bases from J, leaving 19 bases between. This CDR3 spans 15 amino acids. The germline CDR1 and CDR2 sequences are SGDLS and YYNGEE. The CDR3: CASSRGVEGWAEAFF. CDR3 coding DNA: TGTGCCAGCAGCCGCGGGGTGGAGGGGTGGGCTGAAGCTTTCTTT.

This clone was seen a few times. This chain links TRBV6-4 with TRBJ2-1, with 7 bases aligning to TRBD1. Per germline, CDR1 MRHNA and CDR2 SNTAGT. This CDR3 region has 15 residues. Trimming took 8 bases from V and 0 from J; bases not matched to a gene: 7. The CDR3 loop is CASHYRDSSYNEQFF. CDR3 DNA sequence: TGTGCCAGCCATTACCGGGACAGCTCCTACAATGAGCAGTTCTTC.

The chain has TRBV9 and TRBJ2-7; TRBD1 matches 10 bases. The CDR3 totals 15 residues. V gave up 0 bases and J gave up 3 bases; unmatched junction bases: 3. CDR1 is SGDLS and CDR2 is YYNGEE in the germline V gene. The CDR3 loop is CASSVGGQGYYEQYF. The CDR3 nucleotides are TGTGCCAGCAGCGTAGGGGGACAGGGGTACTACGAGCAGTACTTC.

This clone was counted between two and nine times. The chain employs TRBV2 and TRBJ1-1, with 7 bases matching TRBD1. This CDR3 is built from 14 residues. Germline V gene data show CDR1 as SNHLY and CDR2 as FYNNEI. With V trimmed by 4 bases and J by 7 bases, 9 bases remained unmatched. The CDR3 region is CASSAYRGRGEAFF. The CDR3 DNA sequence: TGTGCCAGCAGTGCTTACAGGGGCCGTGGTGAAGCTTTCTTT.

This clone was seen a handful of times. The chain is built from TRBV4-1 and TRBJ2-7, with D maybe TRBD1 (6 bases). Germline V CDR1 and CDR2: MGHRA, YSYEKL. The CDR3 spans 12 residues. V was pared by 1 base and J by 6 bases, with 7 bases between. This CDR3 reads CASSQGRGEQYF. Written as DNA, the CDR3 is TGCGCCAGCAGCCAAGGCAGGGGCGAGCAGTACTTC.

This clone was counted only a few times. This rearrangement joins TRBV5-1 to TRBJ2-7; 10 bases are a match to TRBD1. CDR3 length equals 15 residues. Germline CDR1 is SGHRS and CDR2 is YFSETQ. With 5 bases clipped from V and 3 bases from J, the junction kept 8 bases outside the gene matches. The CDR3 DNA sequence: TGCGCCAGCAGGCAACCCGGGACAGGGGACTACGAGCAGTACTTC. This codes for CASRQPGTGDYEQYF.

This sequence joins TRBV18 and TRBJ1-2; D perhaps matches TRBD1 (5 bases). Germline values: CDR1 KGHSH, CDR2 LQKENI. Trimming stripped 5 bases from V and 6 bases from J, with 10 bases between. This CDR3 comprises 12 residues. CDR3 in amino acids: CASSGASNGYTF. The CDR3, as DNA: TGTGCCAGCTCAGGGGCATCGAATGGCTACACCTTC.

This clone was found a few times. The gene calls are TRBV4-3 and TRBJ1-1; 9 nucleotides align to TRBD1. Trimming removed 6 bases from V and 5 bases from J; junction bases left unmatched: 16. CDR1 is LGHNA, CDR2 YSLEER, per germline. The CDR3 is 17 residues long. CDR3 coding DNA: TGCGCCAGCAGTCGAAAACAGGGGGCGAGGGAGTCGACTGAAGCTTTCTTT. It specifies CASSRKQGARESTEAFF.

This clone has just a few counts. This chain links TRBV4-2 with TRBJ2-5; D gene uncertain. Trimming shortened V by 1 base and J by 1 base, and 10 bases separated the two germline ends. The CDR3 has 15 amino acids. The germline V gene has CDR1 LGHNA and CDR2 YNFKEQ. CDR3 sequence reads: CASSQGSPVQETQYF. DNA of the CDR3: TGTGCCAGCAGCCAAGGGAGCCCGGTCCAAGAGACCCAGTACTTC.

The CDR3 loop reads CASSTLADSTGELFF. CDR3 nucleotide sequence: TGCGCCAGCAGCACACTAGCGGACTCCACCGGGGAGCTGTTTTTT. This chain links TRBV5-1 with TRBJ2-2, with 8 bases that match TRBD2. The CDR3 is 15 amino acids. CDR1 SGHRS and CDR2 YFSETQ come from the germline V gene. The trim removed 4 bases at V and 4 bases at J, leaving 6 bases unmatched.

The rearrangement joins TRBV7-2 to TRBJ1-1; D gene unclear. V lost 4 bases, J lost 5 bases, and 14 bases lay in between. The CDR3 extends over 14 amino acids. Germline V gives CDR1 SGHTA, CDR2 FQGNSA. The CDR3 sequence: CASSYRGFGTEAFF. CDR3 coding DNA: TGTGCCAGCAGCTATCGCGGGTTTGGAACTGAAGCTTTCTTT.

In this sample, this clone turned up a few times. The chain employs TRBV28 and TRBJ2-5, with D possibly being TRBD1 (5 bases). Trimming pared 6 bases from V and 4 bases from J, leaving 18 bases between. The CDR3 covers 15 residues. CDR1 MDHEN and CDR2 SYDVKM come from the germline V gene. CDR3 nucleotides: TGTGCCAGCAGCCCTGAGACAGATCGGCTAGAGACCCAGTACTTC. It specifies CASSPETDRLETQYF.

This clone was seen only a few times. The rearrangement joins TRBV27 to TRBJ2-7; 12 positions agree with TRBD2. CDR1 is MNHEY and CDR2 is SMNVEV in the germline V gene (reference sequence). The CDR3 is made up of 15 amino acids. V shed 5 bases and J 5 bases; nucleotides not matched to a gene: 7. CDR3 DNA: TGTGCCAGCAGTCCCAGGCTAGCGGGAGGGGACGAGCAGTACTTC. It encodes CASSPRLAGGDEQYF.

V and J are TRBV15 and TRBJ2-1, with TRBD2 identical over 7 bases. Germline CDR1 is LNHNV and CDR2 is YYDKDF (reference sequence). J gave up 2 bases and V 8 bases, and 3 bases lay outside the gene matches. This CDR3 has 13 residues. The CDR3 region has the DNA TGTGCCACCCTAGCGGACGCCTACAATGAGCAGTTCTTC. It is translated as CATLADAYNEQFF.

This clone was observed a handful of times. The chain combines TRBV28 with TRBJ1-2; TRBD1 might be the D (5 bases). V lost 3 bases and J lost 5, with 16 bases in between. The CDR3 length is 15 residues. From germline, CDR1 is MDHEN and CDR2 SYDVKM. CDR3 bases: TGTGCCAGCAGTTTCGTGGCAGGGATGCTATATGGCTACACCTTC. This codes for CASSFVAGMLYGYTF.

The table lists this clone with a few counts. The chain joins TRBV4-1 to TRBJ1-5; D remains ambiguous. CDR3 length: 15 amino acids. The germline V gene has CDR1 MGHRA and CDR2 YSYEKL. Between the trimmed V and J ends, which lost 4 bases and 6 bases, there was a span of 16 bases. CDR3 loop: CASSPSVPTRQPQHF. The CDR3 DNA reads as TGCGCCAGCAGCCCCTCTGTCCCCACGCGTCAGCCCCAGCATTTT.

The chain joins TRBV28 to TRBJ2-5; 8 bases are shared with TRBD1. Germline assignment: CDR1 MDHEN and CDR2 SYDVKM. The CDR3 length is 14 residues. The J segment lost 5 bases and the V segment lost 5 bases, leaving 7 bases of the junction unmatched. The CDR3 region is CASSTTGGTETQYF. CDR3 bases: TGTGCCAGCAGTACTACAGGGGGGACGGAGACCCAGTACTTC.

Notes on this clone: The junction and the germline gene differ at one end; a read error may be behind it. The gene calls are TRBV5-1 and TRBJ2-4; D gene ambiguous. The CDR3 is 12 residues long. Looked up from germline, CDR1 is SGHRS and CDR2 is YFSETQ. Here the CDR3 reads CASSLDKSIQYF. The CDR3 DNA reads TGCGCCAGCAGCTTGGACAAAAGCATTCAGTACTTC. The entire variable domain, with the rest obtained from reference TRBV5-1 and TRBJ2-4, is as follows: KAGVTQTPRYLIKTRGQQVTLSCSPISGHRSVSWYQQTPGQGLQFLFEYFSETQRNKGNFPGRFSGRQFSNSRSEMNVSTLELGDSALYLCASSLDKSIQYFGAGTRLSVL.

The chain is built from TRBV7-9 and TRBJ2-7, with 7 bases matching TRBD1. The germline V gene has CDR1 SEHNR and CDR2 FQNEAQ (reference sequence). The CDR3 loop spans 12 amino acids. V gave up 2 bases and J gave up 7 bases; unmatched junction bases: 2. CDR3 sequence reads: CASSLRDSEQYF. DNA for the CDR3: TGTGCCAGCAGCTTAAGGGACAGTGAGCAGTACTTC.

This clone was recorded a few times. The genes are TRBV9 and TRBJ2-1; D unresolved. CDR1 is SGDLS, CDR2 YYNGEE, per germline. The CDR3 loop spans 12 amino acids. With 3 bases removed from V and 4 bases from J, the gap between germline ends came to 5 bases. The CDR3 DNA reads as TGTGCCAGCAGCGCTACGTACAATGAGCAGTTCTTC. Translation gives CASSATYNEQFF. Combining the CDR3 with reference TRBV9 and TRBJ2-1 gives the whole variable domain DSGVTQTPKHLITATGQRVTLRCSPRSGDLSVYWYQQSLDQGLQFLIQYYNGEERAKGNILERFSAQQFPDLHSELNLSSLELGDSALYFCASSATYNEQFFGPGTRLTVL.

In this sample, this clone turned up a few times. Other DNA variants within this sample encode the same CDR3. The chain links TRBV7-9 to TRBJ2-5, with D unclear. The V end lost 1 base, the J end lost 8 bases, and 8 bases lay between the germline ends. The CDR3 spans 12 residues. Germline V lookup: CDR1 SEHNR, CDR2 FQNEAQ (reference sequence). For the CDR3, the DNA is TGTGCCAGCAGCTTAGAGGAGCTCACCCAGTACTTC. It yields the protein CASSLEELTQYF.

This chain connects TRBV6-4 to TRBJ2-1, with 10 bases aligning to TRBD1. This CDR3 has 15 amino acids. The J segment lost 7 bases and the V segment lost 4 bases, leaving 7 bases of the junction unmatched. Germline V CDR1 and CDR2: MRHNA, SNTAGT. CDR3 in amino acids: CASSVNRDRGNEQFF. In DNA form, the CDR3 reads TGTGCCAGCAGTGTAAACCGGGACAGGGGAAATGAGCAGTTCTTC.

The chain couples TRBV5-1 to TRBJ1-1; D call uncertain. Trimming removed 1 base from V and 4 bases from J, with 14 bases in between. The CDR3 consists of 15 residues. Germline V lookup: CDR1 SGHRS, CDR2 YFSETQ. In DNA form, the CDR3 reads TGCGCCAGCAGCTTGTCGGGAGGTTGGGGCACTGAAGCTTTCTTT. As protein: CASSLSGGWGTEAFF.

There are a few counts of this clone. The J gene is TRBJ1-2, the V gene TRBV2; 9 bases map to TRBD1. This CDR3 spans 15 amino acids. Germline CDR1 and CDR2: SNHLY and FYNNEI. Trimming removed 5 bases from V and 7 bases from J; junction bases left unmatched: 11. DNA for the CDR3: TGTGCCAGCAGTTCACAGGGGGCGCCCAGTGGTGGCTACACCTTC. This encodes CASSSQGAPSGGYTF.

The table lists this clone with a few counts. The V call is TRBV4-3, the J call TRBJ1-5; D call uncertain. This CDR3 spans 13 amino acids. Per germline, CDR1 LGHNA and CDR2 YSLEER. Trimming shortened V by 0 bases and J by 6 bases, and 6 bases separated the two germline ends. The CDR3 nucleotides read TGCGCCAGCAGCCAAGATTCGAGTCAGCCCCAGCATTTT. The encoded protein is CASSQDSSQPQHF.

The chain links TRBV4-1 to TRBJ1-3; no clear D. V gave up 4 bases and J gave up 2 bases, with 12 bases separating them. Per the germline V gene, CDR1 is MGHRA and CDR2 is YSYEKL. The CDR3 loop spans 15 amino acids. The CDR3 DNA reads TGCGCCAGCAGCCTCCCTGGCTCCACTGGAAACACCATATATTTT. Its translation is CASSLPGSTGNTIYF.

The rearrangement joins TRBV4-2 to TRBJ2-5; 7 bases map to TRBD1. The J call could be wrong; TRBJ2-7 is a better fit for the DNA end. The CDR3 spans 15 residues. Germline V gene sequence: CDR1 LGHNA, CDR2 YNFKEQ. Here the CDR3 reads CASSQPGQPPSEQYF. Written as DNA, the CDR3 is TGTGCCAGCAGCCAGCCGGGACAGCCTCCTTCCGAGCAGTACTTC.

The CDR3 protein is CAWSTPDRGGQPQHF. The CDR3 coding sequence is TGTGCCTGGAGCACACCGGACAGGGGCGGTCAGCCCCAGCATTTT. The chain has TRBV30 and TRBJ1-5, with 9 nucleotides matching TRBD1. The CDR3 runs 15 residues. The germline gives CDR1 GTSNPN, CDR2 SVGIG (reference sequence). Unmatched junction bases numbered 9, after V lost 3 bases and J lost 6 bases.

V gene TRBV28 combines with J gene TRBJ2-7; 13 nucleotides agree with TRBD2. This CDR3 has 15 amino acids. V was clipped by 5 bases and J by 3 bases; unmatched bases: 4. CDR1 is MDHEN, CDR2 SYDVKM, per germline. The CDR3, as DNA: TGTGCCAGCAGTGTACGGACTAGCGGGAGCTACGAGCAGTACTTC. The encoded protein is CASSVRTSGSYEQYF.

This chain joins TRBV10-3 and TRBJ1-2; 7 bases line up with TRBD1. Germline loops: CDR1 ENHRY, CDR2 SYGVKD. The CDR3 contains 14 residues. V shed 4 bases, J shed 4 bases, and the junction held 6 bases outside the gene matches. Here the CDR3 reads CAISGGTEGYGYTF. DNA for the CDR3: TGTGCCATCAGTGGAGGGACAGAAGGCTATGGCTACACCTTC.